Here is one T cell receptor (beta chain) with its context. This record comes from a study of monozygotic twins with inflammatory bowel disease. Following a re-call of the 5' RACE reads, TCRdb has one entry per CDR3 protein and lacks DNA. The table lists 150,000 or so distinct CDR3 sequences. This CDR3 has 13 amino acids. The receptor was isolated from a human donor with ulcerative colitis or Crohn's disease, or a healthy co-twin of an affected twin (not recorded which). The chain uses TRBV12-3 or TRBV12-4 and TRBJ1-1. Sequenced material: blood. The CDR3 reads CASSLLMNTEAFF.